This T cell receptor beta chain stems from a study of T cell responses to AZD1222 COVID-19 vaccine. Study results and caveats: Possibly, clonal diversity was underestimated; donors were largely white British and included more females. There were vaccine-associated CD4 TCRs across spike, dominant at 160-218 and 743-854. Samples come after the peak T cell response, not at day 14.

Second-dose schedules of about 4 or about 12 weeks were combined. Some clones are missing from TCRdb's copy, which holds only in-frame ones; the method was immunoSEQ multiplex PCR. The sample comprises about 48,000 clones, approximately 89% of which are singletons, and over 4% rests with the top ten. A single count supports this clone. Antigen: not known. In germline, CDR1 is SQVTM, CDR2 ANQGSEA. The CDR3 is 13 residues long. V dropped 7 bases and J dropped 3 bases, with 15 bases sitting between them. The rearrangement joins TRBV29-1 to TRBJ1-1; D is unclear. This clonotype was obtained from an adult who received the AZD1222 COVID-19 vaccine. The starting material was peripheral blood, obtained 28 days after the second AZD1222 dose. The CDR3 DNA sequence: TGCAGCGGTTCAGATGGGAGGGACACTGAAGCTTTCTTT. It encodes CSGSDGRDTEAFF.